This T cell receptor (beta chain) was documented in a study of CD8 T cells in ankylosing spondylitis. This CDR3 is 13 amino acids long. V gave up 1 base and J gave up 5 bases, with 8 bases separating them. CDR1 and CDR2 from the germline V gene are LGHDT and YNNKEL (reference sequence). For this clonotype: As yet, its antigen is unknown.

A single record per CDR3 protein comes from TCRdb applying MiXCR to the 5' RACE reads. The table has under 300,000 distinct CDR3 sequences, roughly 10% seen once. Findings and caveats of the study: Disease-linked clones bore a CD8+ phenotype, appearing relatively rarely in peripheral blood. Some motif variants had been reported before (in reactive arthritis synovial fluid and blood).

The specimen sequenced was blood, either unsorted or a sorted T cell fraction (not recorded which). The chain couples TRBV3-1 to TRBJ1-1; D is unclear. This receptor was identified in a male donor with ankylosing spondylitis or in good health (not recorded which). The CDR3 DNA reads as TGTGCCAGCAGCCAAGCGAGAGGGACTGAAGCTTTCTTT. Protein: CASSQARGTEAFF.